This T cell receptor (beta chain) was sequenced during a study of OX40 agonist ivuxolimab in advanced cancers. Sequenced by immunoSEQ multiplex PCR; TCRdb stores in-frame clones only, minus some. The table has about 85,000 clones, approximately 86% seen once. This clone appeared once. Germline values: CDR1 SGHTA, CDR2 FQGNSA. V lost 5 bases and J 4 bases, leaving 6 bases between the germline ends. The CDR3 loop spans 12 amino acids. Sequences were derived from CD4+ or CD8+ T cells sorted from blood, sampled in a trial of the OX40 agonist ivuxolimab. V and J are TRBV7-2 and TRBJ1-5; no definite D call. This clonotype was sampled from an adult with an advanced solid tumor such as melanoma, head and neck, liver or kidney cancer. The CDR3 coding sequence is TGTGCCAGCAGCCCCTATAATCAGCCCCAGCATTTT. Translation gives CASSPYNQPQHF.